What follows are 26 T cell receptor beta chains derived from one specimen sequenced in a study of cytomegalovirus exposure and HLA in healthy donors. The table came from immunoSEQ multiplex PCR; TCRdb's copy has only in-frame clones and leaves some out. The repertoire holds over 150,000 clones, about 86% seen once, with less than 2.5% in the top ten. Sequenced: PBMCs. Source of these receptors: a human donor in good health.

This clone appeared many times. This chain uses TRBV5-1 with TRBJ1-2; D is perhaps TRBD1 (5 bases). From germline, CDR1 is SGHRS and CDR2 YFSETQ. The CDR3 contains 13 residues. Trimming took 0 bases from V and 8 from J, leaving 11 bases between them. The CDR3: CASSLGGTLGYTF. The CDR3 DNA reads TGCGCCAGCAGCTTGGGCGGGACGCTAGGCTACACCTTC.

The rearrangement joins TRBV7-9 to TRBJ2-7, with 11 bases that match TRBD1. Germline loops: CDR1 SEHNR, CDR2 FQNEAQ (reference sequence). This CDR3 spans 18 amino acids. The V segment lost 1 base and the J segment 2 bases; nucleotides outside the gene matches: 10. The CDR3 here is CASSLVLRRDRGTYEQYF. The CDR3 coding sequence is TGTGCCAGCAGCTTAGTCCTCCGTCGGGACAGGGGGACCTACGAGCAGTACTTC. The variable domain in full, completed from reference TRBV7-9 and TRBJ2-7, reads DTGVSQNPRHKITKRGQNVTFRCDPISEHNRLYWYRQTLGQGPEFLTYFQNEAQLEKSRLLSDRFSAERPKGSFSTLEIQRTEQGDSAMYLCASSLVLRRDRGTYEQYFGPGTRLTVT.

The rearrangement uses TRBV6-6 and TRBJ2-1, with 13 bases that match TRBD2. J was trimmed by 9 bases and V by 6 bases; bases with no gene match: 5. Germline assignment: CDR1 MNHNY and CDR2 SVGAGI (reference sequence). The CDR3 extends over 14 amino acids. In nucleotides, the CDR3 is TGTGCCAGCAGCTCACTAGCGGGAGGGATTGAGCAGTTCTTC. Amino acids: CASSSLAGGIEQFF.

The chain uses TRBV2 and TRBJ2-2, with a tentative D call TRBD2 (6 bases). Deletions cut 6 bases from V and 0 bases from J, with 8 bases between. The length of the CDR3 is 14 residues. The germline V gene encodes CDR1 SNHLY and CDR2 FYNNEI. CDR3 DNA sequence: TGTGCCAGCAGAGCGGGCCCGAACACCGGGGAGCTGTTTTTT. Translation: CASRAGPNTGELFF. The whole variable domain, filled in from reference TRBV2 and TRBJ2-2, reads EPEVTQTPSHQVTQMGQEVILRCVPISNHLYFYWYRQILGQKVEFLVSFYNNEISEKSEIFDDQFSVERPDGSNFTLKIRSTKLEDSAMYFCASRAGPNTGELFFGEGSRLTVL.

This chain joins TRBV18 and TRBJ2-7, with 7 bases identical to TRBD1. Losses at the gene ends were 4 bases for V and 2 bases for J; bases not matched to a gene: 5. Germline assignment: CDR1 KGHSH and CDR2 LQKENI. There are 14 residues in the CDR3. Here the CDR3 reads CASSRGQFPYEQYF. CDR3 DNA: TGTGCCAGCTCACGGGGACAGTTCCCCTACGAGCAGTACTTC.

The chain carries TRBV7-3 and TRBJ2-1; D gene ambiguous. The CDR3 is 14 residues long. Germline-derived CDR1 and CDR2 are SGHTA and FQGTGA. Deletions cut 5 bases from V and 10 bases from J, with 18 bases between. The DNA for the CDR3 is TGTGCCAGCAGCGCGGTGGCCCGTTCTAACGAGCAGTTCTTC. Amino acids: CASSAVARSNEQFF.

This chain uses TRBV27 with TRBJ1-5; 10 bases match TRBD1. This CDR3 comprises 18 residues. The J segment lost 1 base and the V segment lost 6 bases, leaving 12 bases of the junction unmatched. In germline, CDR1 is MNHEY, CDR2 SMNVEV (reference sequence). This CDR3 is CASRPGQGIVRSNQPQHF. CDR3 nucleotides: TGTGCCAGCAGGCCGGGACAGGGGATCGTTAGGAGCAATCAGCCCCAGCATTTT.

V is TRBV7-2 and J is TRBJ2-7; the match to TRBD2 covers 9 bases. The J segment lost 10 bases and the V segment lost 5 bases, leaving 3 bases of the junction unmatched. There are 11 residues in the CDR3. The germline V gene encodes CDR1 SGHTA and CDR2 FQGNSA. CDR3 loop: CASSLGLAQYF. In nucleotides, the CDR3 is TGTGCCAGCAGCCTGGGACTAGCTCAGTACTTC.

V and J are TRBV18 and TRBJ2-5, with D tentatively TRBD1 (5 bases). Germline CDR1 is KGHSH and CDR2 is LQKENI. V gave up 3 bases and J gave up 4 bases, with 9 bases separating them. The CDR3 length is 13 residues. The DNA of the CDR3 is TGTGCCAGCTCACCGAGCAGGGCAGAGACCCAGTACTTC. Translating it yields CASSPSRAETQYF.

The V gene is TRBV28, the J gene TRBJ2-7, with D uncertain. With 5 bases removed from V and 2 bases from J, the gap between germline ends came to 13 bases. Germline loops: CDR1 MDHEN, CDR2 SYDVKM. This CDR3 is built from 14 residues. The CDR3 here is CASSVGGVTYEQYF. The DNA for the CDR3 is TGTGCCAGCAGTGTGGGTGGAGTAACCTACGAGCAGTACTTC.

The CDR3 region is CASRVGRTTYEQYF. In DNA form, the CDR3 reads TGTGCCAGCAGGGTCGGTAGAACCACCTACGAGCAGTACTTC. The chain has TRBV27 and TRBJ2-7; the D is unclear. V was pared by 6 bases and J by 2 bases, with 14 bases between. The CDR3 is 14 amino acids. Germline CDR1 and CDR2: MNHEY and SMNVEV (reference sequence).

The rearrangement links TRBV19 to TRBJ1-5; D gene uncertain. The CDR3 consists of 16 residues. CDR1 is LNHDA and CDR2 is SQIVND in the germline V gene (reference sequence). The V end was cut by 6 bases, the J end by 6 bases, with 21 bases between. CDR3: CASRVGRGDGRQPQHF. The CDR3 nucleotides are TGTGCCAGTAGGGTAGGTAGAGGAGACGGCCGTCAGCCCCAGCATTTT.

This clone was counted a few times. CDR3 residues: CASATGGDTGELFF. The CDR3 DNA reads as TGTGCCTCGGCTACAGGGGGCGACACCGGGGAGCTGTTTTTT. V usage is TRBV9 and J usage is TRBJ2-2, with TRBD1 matching over 9 bases. The CDR3 is made up of 14 amino acids. The V gene end was trimmed by 10 bases and the J gene end by 3 bases; junction bases not matched to a gene: 7. Germline CDR1 SGDLS, CDR2 YYNGEE.

The chain carries TRBV2 and TRBJ1-2; D is perhaps TRBD1 (6 bases). The germline V gene has CDR1 SNHLY and CDR2 FYNNEI. The V end lost 5 bases, the J end lost 7 bases, and 14 bases lay between the germline ends. The CDR3 has 13 residues. CDR3 residues: CASSLQGGSGYTF. The CDR3 nucleotides are TGTGCCAGCAGTCTACAGGGAGGGAGTGGCTACACCTTC.

This clone occurred a few times. V is TRBV19 and J is TRBJ1-6; TRBD1 matches at 10 bases. Germline loops: CDR1 LNHDA, CDR2 SQIVND (reference sequence). The CDR3 has 13 amino acids. Trimming cost V 5 bases and J 8 bases; bases outside gene matches: 0. Here the CDR3 reads CASSGQGDSPLHF. CDR3 sequence (DNA): TGTGCCAGTAGTGGACAGGGGGATTCACCCCTCCACTTT.

This sequence joins TRBV2 and TRBJ2-5, with 11 bases identical to TRBD2. V gave up 3 bases and J gave up 3 bases; unmatched junction bases: 0. This CDR3 has 14 amino acids. Germline CDR1 and CDR2: SNHLY and FYNNEI. The chain's CDR3 is CASSEGLAEETQYF. Written as DNA, the CDR3 is TGTGCCAGCAGTGAGGGACTAGCGGAAGAGACCCAGTACTTC.

Ten or more counts support this clone. Mismatch with germline at one junction end may stem from a read error. The V gene is TRBV28, the J gene TRBJ2-7, with TRBD2 matching 14 bases. The CDR3 covers 14 residues. The germline CDR1 and CDR2 sequences are MDHEN and SYDVKM. Here the CDR3 reads CASSLIGTSGRLNF. The CDR3 bases are TGTGCCAGCAGTTTAATAGGGACTAGCGGGAGACTTAACTTC. The full variable domain, completed using reference TRBV28 and TRBJ2-7, is DVKVTQSSRYLVKRTGEKVFLECVQDMDHENMFWYRQDPGLGLRLIYFSYDVKMKEKGDIPEGYSVSREKKERFSLILESASTNQTSMYLCASSLIGTSGRLNFGPGTRLTVT.

V is TRBV9 and J is TRBJ1-1, with 9 bases aligning to TRBD1. V shed 4 bases, J shed 1 base, and the junction held 5 bases outside the gene matches. The CDR3 length is 15 residues. CDR1 and CDR2 from the germline V gene are SGDLS and YYNGEE. The CDR3 sequence is CASSPGDRENTEAFF. The DNA of the CDR3 is TGTGCCAGCAGCCCAGGGGACAGGGAGAACACTGAAGCTTTCTTT. Full variable domain (missing parts from reference TRBV9 and TRBJ1-1): DSGVTQTPKHLITATGQRVTLRCSPRSGDLSVYWYQQSLDQGLQFLIQYYNGEERAKGNILERFSAQQFPDLHSELNLSSLELGDSALYFCASSPGDRENTEAFFGQGTRLTVV.

The rearrangement uses TRBV30 and TRBJ2-1; tentative D call: TRBD2 (5 bases). Trimming cost V 0 bases and J 2 bases, with 14 bases left between them. CDR1 GTSNPN and CDR2 SVGIG come from the germline V gene (reference sequence). CDR3 length equals 16 residues. The CDR3 sequence is CAWSVLGSVAYNEQFF. The CDR3 DNA reads as TGTGCCTGGAGTGTACTTGGGAGCGTCGCCTACAATGAGCAGTTCTTC.

The gene calls are TRBV11-2 and TRBJ2-1, with 7 positions matching TRBD2. The germline V gene has CDR1 SGHAT and CDR2 FQNNGV. V shed 7 bases, J shed 4 bases, and the junction held 7 bases outside the gene matches. The CDR3 has 14 residues. The CDR3 coding sequence is TGTGCCAGCACGTGGGCGGGGGAATACAATGAGCAGTTCTTC. Translation: CASTWAGEYNEQFF.

The genes are TRBV6-5 and TRBJ1-4; the match to TRBD1 covers 10 bases. Germline assignment: CDR1 MNHEY and CDR2 SVGAGI. With V trimmed by 5 bases and J by 7 bases, 1 base remained unmatched. This CDR3 is built from 13 residues. For the CDR3, the DNA is TGTGCCAGCAGTAGGACAGGGGGTGAAAAACTGTTTTTT. The encoded protein is CASSRTGGEKLFF.

This chain connects TRBV7-2 to TRBJ1-4; 10 bases fit TRBD1. The ends lost 8 bases at V and 8 bases at J; junction bases unmatched: 8. The germline V gene has CDR1 SGHTA and CDR2 FQGNSA. The CDR3 totals 14 residues. CDR3: CASGRDRGQEKLFF. CDR3 nucleotide sequence: TGTGCCAGCGGCCGGGACAGGGGACAAGAAAAACTGTTTTTT.

This chain links TRBV6-6 with TRBJ1-1, with D hard to call. Germline V CDR1 and CDR2: MNHNY, SVGAGI (reference sequence). V shed 8 bases and J shed 5 bases, with 6 bases lying between them. The CDR3 runs to 10 residues. DNA of the CDR3: TGTGCCAGCCGGTTTACTGAAGCTTTCTTT. Translating it yields CASRFTEAFF.

This sequence joins TRBV27 and TRBJ1-1; D not resolved. V gave up 8 bases and J gave up 0 bases, with 10 bases separating them. The CDR3 consists of 13 residues. In germline, CDR1 is MNHEY, CDR2 SMNVEV (reference sequence). The CDR3 spells CASRGLVNTEAFF. Written as DNA, the CDR3 is TGTGCCAGCCGAGGACTAGTGAACACTGAAGCTTTCTTT.

The V gene is TRBV9, the J gene TRBJ2-3, with 7 nucleotides matching TRBD1. CDR1 and CDR2 from the germline V gene are SGDLS and YYNGEE. The V segment lost 2 bases and the J segment 6 bases; nucleotides outside the gene matches: 9. The CDR3 has 15 residues. CDR3 sequence (DNA): TGTGCCAGCAGCGTTTTAGACAGGGTGGCTGATACGCAGTATTTT. Its protein is CASSVLDRVADTQYF.

This chain uses TRBV27 with TRBJ2-7; D remains unclear. Germline CDR1 is MNHEY and CDR2 is SMNVEV (reference sequence). This CDR3 spans 14 amino acids. V was clipped by 0 bases and J by 4 bases, with 10 bases between them. The CDR3 is CASSLSNYPYEQYF. DNA for the CDR3: TGTGCCAGCAGTTTATCTAACTATCCTTACGAGCAGTACTTC.